This TCR beta chain emerged from a study of Graves' ophthalmopathy and Graves' hyperthyroidism. Findings and limits, study-wide: Also, most clonotypes expanded in the thyroid above 0.001 frequency appeared in blood.

Moderately to severely active ophthalmopathy under 3 months, CAS at least 3, NOSPECS at least 4. In this cohort, patients with other autoimmune diseases, uncontrolled infections, pregnancy or lactation were excluded. The diagnosis was founded upon clinical symptoms, serum thyroxine, TRAb, thyroid ultrasound and orbital computed tomography. Amplification of TCR beta CDR3 regions used RNA transcripts. HTBI primers were employed in first-round RT-PCR, then a second-round multiplex PCR followed. TCRdb passed the multiplex PCR reads through MiXCR, listing each CDR3 protein once. The repertoire holds about 480,000 distinct CDR3 sequences, with 13% to 15% as singletons. Germline assignment: CDR1 MGHDK and CDR2 SYGVNS. The CDR3 length is 17 residues. About this clonotype: Its antigen remains unknown.

This TCR was sampled from a woman in her twenties or thirties with Graves' ophthalmopathy. The sample was blood. The V gene is TRBV25-1, the J gene TRBJ1-1; 8 bases are a match to TRBD1. The J call is in doubt because the DNA end fits TRBJ1-6 better. The CDR3 DNA reads as TGTGCCAGCAGTGAGTCATCAGGGGGCGCGGCAAATTCACCCCTCCACTTT. This translates into CASSESSGGAANSPLHF.